The 27 T cell receptor beta chains reported below all come from one sample, sequenced in a study of blood T cell repertoires in COVID-19. TCRdb's copy holds only in-frame clones and misses some; the assay was immunoSEQ multiplex PCR. Of a few hundred thousand clones in the sample, approximately 84% are singletons; the top ten hold over 14%. Sequenced material: PBMCs or T cells enriched from blood (not recorded which). The receptors derive from a man aged 40-49 years who had recovered from COVID-19.

The V call is TRBV18, the J call TRBJ2-1; 7 nucleotides line up with TRBD2. The junction had 3 bases not matched to a gene; V was cut back by 3 bases and J by 7 bases. The CDR3 loop spans 13 amino acids. Germline CDR1 KGHSH, CDR2 LQKENI. CDR3 amino acids: CASSPTSANEQFF. CDR3 nucleotides: TGTGCCAGCTCACCTACTAGCGCGAATGAGCAGTTCTTC.

This chain joins TRBV27 and TRBJ2-2; 7 bases agree with TRBD2. Germline CDR1 reads MNHEY; CDR2 reads SMNVEV (reference sequence). V gave up 2 bases and J gave up 7 bases; unmatched junction bases: 7. The CDR3 has 15 residues. As DNA, the CDR3 is TGTGCCAGCAGTTTAAACGGGGGGAGGAGCGGGGAGCTGTTTTTT. Residues: CASSLNGGRSGELFF.

This clone was counted at least ten times. The chain employs TRBV29-1 and TRBJ2-7, with 7 bases that match TRBD1. The V segment lost 4 bases and the J segment 2 bases; nucleotides outside the gene matches: 8. The V gene's germline CDR1 is SQVTM and CDR2 ANQGSEA. The CDR3 consists of 14 residues. The CDR3 nucleotides are TGCAGCGTTGTTGGGTCAGGGGGTCCCTACGAGCAGTACTTC. This sequence encodes CSVVGSGGPYEQYF.

Many counts were recorded for this clone. The V call is TRBV25-1, the J call TRBJ2-2, with D perhaps matching TRBD1 (6 bases). Germline V gives CDR1 MGHDK, CDR2 SYGVNS. The V gene lost 1 base and the J gene lost 7 bases, with 16 bases spanning the gap. The CDR3 runs to 16 residues. CDR3 region: CASSEWAGEKDGELFF. DNA of the CDR3: TGTGCCAGCAGTGAATGGGCAGGGGAGAAGGACGGGGAGCTGTTTTTT.

CDR3 bases: TGTGCCAGCAGCCGAGGGCGGGCGGGAGACACAGATACGCAGTATTTT. Amino acid sequence: CASSRGRAGDTDTQYF. The chain uses TRBV7-9 and TRBJ2-3; TRBD2 aligns across 7 bases. Germline V gene lookup returns CDR1 SEHNR and CDR2 FQNEAQ (reference sequence). With 5 bases clipped from V and 2 bases from J, the junction kept 10 bases outside the gene matches. CDR3 size: 16 residues.

V and J are TRBV28 and TRBJ2-6; unclear D gene. Trimming left V 3 bases short and J 2 bases short, with 8 bases between. There are 15 residues in the CDR3. The germline V gene has CDR1 MDHEN and CDR2 SYDVKM. In nucleotides, the CDR3 is TGTGCCAGCAGTTTTATCGGTGCTGGGGCCAACGTCCTGACTTTC. It specifies CASSFIGAGANVLTF.

V and J are TRBV23-1 and TRBJ1-5; the D gene is possibly TRBD1 (5 bases). TRBV23-1 is filed as an ORF, its function uncertain. With 5 bases removed from V and 0 bases from J, the gap between germline ends came to 11 bases. The CDR3 length is 15 residues. The CDR3 nucleotides read TGCGCCAGCAGTGAAAAGACAGATAGCAATCAGCCCCAGCATTTT. Its translation is CASSEKTDSNQPQHF.

The CDR3 reads CASSLEQGLIYGYTF. In nucleotides, the CDR3 is TGTGCCAGCAGCTTAGAGCAGGGGCTGATCTATGGCTACACCTTC. The rearrangement joins TRBV7-2 to TRBJ1-2, with D possibly TRBD1 on 6 matching bases. Trimming took off 1 base at V and 4 bases at J, with 13 bases between the two ends. The CDR3 is 15 residues long. CDR1 SGHTA and CDR2 FQGNSA come from the germline V gene.

This clone has a handful of counts. The V and J genes are TRBV18 and TRBJ1-2, with D perhaps TRBD1 (6 bases). Per germline, CDR1 KGHSH and CDR2 LQKENI. V lost 2 bases and J 7 bases, leaving 11 bases between the germline ends. The CDR3 consists of 13 residues. The CDR3 nucleotides are TGTGCCAGCTCACCAGGGACACGGGGTGGCTACACCTTC. Amino acids: CASSPGTRGGYTF.

V is TRBV4-2 and J is TRBJ1-1, with D uncertain. Germline V gene lookup returns CDR1 LGHNA and CDR2 YNFKEQ. V was shortened by 0 bases and J by 1 base, with 9 bases between the two germline ends. There are 15 residues in the CDR3. The CDR3 nucleotides are TGTGCCAGCAGCCAAGACCCCTACGCGAACACTGAAGCTTTCTTT. This translates into CASSQDPYANTEAFF.

The V gene is TRBV4-3, the J gene TRBJ2-4; TRBD1 is a possible D gene (5 bases). The CDR3 is made up of 14 amino acids. Germline lookup yields CDR1 LGHNA and CDR2 YSLEER. Trimming pared 2 bases from V and 2 bases from J, leaving 7 bases between. CDR3 region: CASSQQGSKNIQYF. The CDR3 DNA reads as TGCGCCAGCAGCCAACAGGGTTCCAAAAACATTCAGTACTTC.

The chain uses TRBV5-8 and TRBJ2-7; TRBD2 matches at 13 bases. Germline V gene lookup returns CDR1 SGHTS and CDR2 YDEGEE. This CDR3 region has 18 residues. The ends lost 2 bases at V and 5 bases at J; junction bases unmatched: 13. The CDR3 coding sequence is TGTGCCAGCAGCTTCTTTTGGACTAGCGGGAGTTTGGGCGACGAGCAGTACTTC. Translating gives CASSFFWTSGSLGDEQYF.

The rearrangement links TRBV29-1 to TRBJ1-1; 12 bases agree with TRBD1. This CDR3 contains 16 residues. The J segment lost 5 bases and the V segment lost 4 bases, leaving 11 bases of the junction unmatched. Germline V gene sequence: CDR1 SQVTM, CDR2 ANQGSEA. CDR3 nucleotides: TGCAGCGTTGCGAACACCGGGACAGGGGGCAATACTGAAGCTTTCTTT. It is translated as CSVANTGTGGNTEAFF.

The chain has TRBV10-3 and TRBJ2-5, with TRBD2 identical over 9 bases. V lost 10 bases, J lost 4 bases, and 7 bases stayed unmatched. The CDR3 is made up of 13 amino acids. Germline V gives CDR1 ENHRY, CDR2 SYGVKD. For the CDR3, the DNA is TGTGCCACCAGCGGGGGGAGTACAGAGACCCAGTACTTC. Translating it yields CATSGGSTETQYF.

The V and J genes are TRBV7-9 and TRBJ2-7, with a tentative D call TRBD2 (5 bases). The CDR3 consists of 14 residues. The ends were cut back, 5 bases at V and 5 bases at J, with 16 bases in the middle. Looked up from germline, CDR1 is SEHNR and CDR2 is FQNEAQ (reference sequence). The DNA for the CDR3 is TGTGCCAGCAGCCCCTGGACGCCGAGGGACGAGCAGTACTTC. This translates into CASSPWTPRDEQYF.

The chain uses TRBV9 and TRBJ1-2; 8 bases are a match to TRBD1. V gave up 0 bases and J gave up 7 bases; unmatched junction bases: 11. Germline assignment: CDR1 SGDLS and CDR2 YYNGEE. There are 16 residues in the CDR3. Written as DNA, the CDR3 is TGTGCCAGCAGCGTAGGAGCGGAGCAGGGGGCTCGTGGCTACACCTTC. Residues: CASSVGAEQGARGYTF. Based on the CDR3 plus reference TRBV9 and TRBJ1-2, the full variable domain is DSGVTQTPKHLITATGQRVTLRCSPRSGDLSVYWYQQSLDQGLQFLIQYYNGEERAKGNILERFSAQQFPDLHSELNLSSLELGDSALYFCASSVGAEQGARGYTFGSGTRLTVV.

The rearrangement joins TRBV10-1 to TRBJ1-1; D is uncertain. Deletions cut 3 bases from V and 4 bases from J, with 9 bases between. From germline, CDR1 is WNHNN and CDR2 SYGVQD (reference sequence). The CDR3 sequence is 13 residues long. DNA of the CDR3: TGCGCCAGCAGTGACTCAGTATCCACTGAAGCTTTCTTT. Amino acid sequence: CASSDSVSTEAFF.

The table lists this clone with a few counts. This chain uses TRBV2 with TRBJ2-2, with 7 bases identical to TRBD1. CDR1 SNHLY and CDR2 FYNNEI come from the germline V gene. The J segment lost 0 bases and the V segment lost 6 bases, leaving 4 bases of the junction unmatched. This CDR3 comprises 15 residues. The CDR3 loop reads CASRRTGTNTGELFF. The DNA of the CDR3 is TGTGCCAGCAGGCGGACAGGAACGAACACCGGGGAGCTGTTTTTT.

This clone was detected a few times. This sequence joins TRBV27 and TRBJ2-1, with 9 positions matching TRBD2. V lost 4 bases to trimming and J lost 4 bases; unmatched junction nucleotides: 5. The CDR3 length is 15 residues. Germline loops: CDR1 MNHEY, CDR2 SMNVEV (reference sequence). CDR3 coding DNA: TGTGCCAGCAGTTACGGACTAGCGTTATACAATGAGCAGTTCTTC. This sequence encodes CASSYGLALYNEQFF.

The V gene is TRBV2, the J gene TRBJ2-4; D might be TRBD2 (5 bases). With 6 bases removed from V and 3 bases from J, the gap between germline ends came to 12 bases. The CDR3 extends over 14 amino acids. CDR1 and CDR2 (germline): SNHLY, FYNNEI. The CDR3 spells CASSPPGVKNIQYF. DNA of the CDR3: TGTGCCAGCAGCCCCCCCGGGGTCAAAAACATTCAGTACTTC.

This clone was observed a single time. The V call is TRBV7-8, the J call TRBJ1-4, with 9 bases identical to TRBD1. This CDR3 is 18 amino acids long. Germline loops: CDR1 SGHVS, CDR2 FQNEAQ. The V segment lost 5 bases and the J segment 7 bases; nucleotides outside the gene matches: 17. CDR3 in DNA: TGTGCCAGCAGCCCGGGTGTGACAGGGGGTCGGAGCGGTGAAAAACTGTTTTTT. Its translation: CASSPGVTGGRSGEKLFF.

This clone has just one count. The CDR3 protein is CAFRSGVETEAFF. CDR3 coding DNA: TGTGCCTTCCGGTCAGGGGTCGAGACTGAAGCTTTCTTT. V usage is TRBV10-3 and J usage is TRBJ1-1; weak D call: TRBD1 (6 bases). V gave up 11 bases and J gave up 5 bases, with 18 bases separating them. Germline V gene lookup returns CDR1 ENHRY and CDR2 SYGVKD. CDR3 length equals 13 residues.

A single count supports this clone. The CDR3 reads CASSLQGDQPQHF. The CDR3 nucleotides are TGTGCCAGCAGTTTACAGGGGGACCAGCCCCAGCATTTT. The V and J genes are TRBV28 and TRBJ1-5; 7 bases align to TRBD1. CDR3 size: 13 residues. Germline CDR1 MDHEN, CDR2 SYDVKM. The V segment lost 2 bases and the J segment 7 bases; nucleotides outside the gene matches: 2. Looking up the rest from reference TRBV28 and TRBJ1-5 gives the full variable domain: DVKVTQSSRYLVKRTGEKVFLECVQDMDHENMFWYRQDPGLGLRLIYFSYDVKMKEKGDIPEGYSVSREKKERFSLILESASTNQTSMYLCASSLQGDQPQHFGDGTRLSIL.

The CDR3 sequence: CASTLGVGLATSDTQYF. CDR3 DNA sequence: TGTGCCAGTACCCTCGGTGTGGGACTAGCGACCTCAGATACGCAGTATTTT. The J gene is TRBJ2-3, the V gene TRBV19; 10 bases are a match to TRBD2. V shed 7 bases and J 4 bases; nucleotides not matched to a gene: 14. The length of the CDR3 is 17 residues. CDR1 is LNHDA, CDR2 SQIVND, per germline (reference sequence).

The V and J genes are TRBV5-1 and TRBJ1-4; D might be TRBD1 (6 bases). V lost 4 bases to trimming and J lost 0 bases, with 13 bases between them. CDR1 SGHRS and CDR2 YFSETQ come from the germline V gene. The CDR3 loop spans 16 amino acids. For the CDR3, the DNA is TGCGCCAGCAGCGTGACAGGTACTGCAACTAATGAAAAACTGTTTTTT. Its translation is CASSVTGTATNEKLFF.

The rearrangement joins TRBV2 to TRBJ2-3; D not resolved. V was shortened by 8 bases and J by 0 bases, with 6 bases between the two germline ends. Germline V gene lookup returns CDR1 SNHLY and CDR2 FYNNEI. The length of the CDR3 is 12 residues. CDR3 amino acids: CASAYSTDTQYF. The DNA for the CDR3 is TGTGCCAGCGCCTACAGCACAGATACGCAGTATTTT.

Only a few counts were recorded for this clone. The J gene is TRBJ2-5, the V gene TRBV4-2; the D gene is possibly TRBD1 (5 bases). The CDR3 extends over 12 amino acids. V dropped 6 bases and J dropped 4 bases, with 9 bases sitting between them. CDR1 is LGHNA and CDR2 is YNFKEQ in the germline V gene. The CDR3 protein is CASSSGRETQYF. In DNA, the CDR3 is TGTGCCAGCAGTTCAGGGCGAGAGACCCAGTACTTC.